What follows are 6 T cell receptor beta chains derived from one specimen sequenced in a study of blood T cells in healthy people across ages (dated by TCRdb to the mid-2010s). Library construction relied on 5' RACE. These reads were obtained on an Illumina HiSeq 2500. The second PCR ran for roughly 7 to 12 cycles and used a J-beta primer mix along with a sample-barcoded 5' primer. TCRdb reanalyzed the raw reads on its own, using fastp at Q25 for trimming and MiXCR for clone calling, and kept in-frame beta chains. Each CDR3 protein gets just one entry, which takes the most common genes and DNA from the rows behind it. The sample table lists some 1,500,000 distinct CDR3 sequences, under 55% of them with a count of one. 4% of the sample belongs to the ten largest clones. The sample consisted of blood. The receptors originated from a woman in her late teens or twenties in good health.

V usage is TRBV6-2 or TRBV6-3 and J usage is TRBJ1-2, with a tentative D call TRBD1 (5 bases). Germline V CDR1 and CDR2: MNHEY, SVGEGT. The CDR3 runs 16 residues. Trimming took 0 bases from V and 4 from J, leaving 15 bases between them. The CDR3 loop is CASSYSTESGGYGYTF. CDR3 nucleotides: TGTGCCAGCAGTTACTCGACGGAAAGCGGGGGCTATGGCTACACCTTC.

The V and J genes are TRBV6-5 and TRBJ2-1; D not resolved. CDR3 size: 15 residues. From germline, CDR1 is MNHEY and CDR2 SVGAGI. Trimming cost V 0 bases and J 13 bases, with 19 bases left between them. The CDR3 is CASSYSGNPKETQFF. The CDR3 DNA is TGTGCCAGCAGTTACTCAGGAAATCCTAAAGAGACCCAGTTCTTC.

The chain links TRBV20-1 to TRBJ2-3; 8 positions match TRBD2. The ends lost 0 bases at V and 4 bases at J; junction bases unmatched: 6. Germline CDR1 and CDR2: DFQATT and SNEGSKA (reference sequence). This CDR3 comprises 15 residues. CDR3 loop: CSARDLRGVADTQYF. In DNA, the CDR3 is TGCAGTGCTAGAGATCTGCGGGGGGTGGCAGATACGCAGTATTTT.

This clonotype has ten or more counts. The chain couples TRBV27 to TRBJ1-2; 9 bases match TRBD1. The CDR3 extends over 16 amino acids. Germline V gene data show CDR1 as MNHEY and CDR2 as SMNVEV (reference sequence). Trimming at V came to 4 bases and at J to 2 bases, leaving 8 bases not matched to a gene. The CDR3 loop reads CASSSFGQGPNYGYTF. In nucleotides, the CDR3 is TGTGCCAGCAGTTCGTTCGGACAGGGGCCCAACTATGGCTACACCTTC.

The chain carries TRBV12-3 or TRBV12-4 and TRBJ1-2; 7 nucleotides align to TRBD1. This CDR3 comprises 14 residues. The V gene end was trimmed by 5 bases and the J gene end by 4 bases; junction bases not matched to a gene: 7. The CDR3 spells CASSPTGETYGYTF. In DNA form, the CDR3 reads TGTGCCAGCAGTCCAACAGGGGAAACCTATGGCTACACCTTC.

This clonotype was recorded a few times. The chain combines TRBV29-1 with TRBJ1-2; no reliable D call. The CDR3 consists of 13 residues. Trimming stripped 4 bases from V and 1 base from J, with 10 bases between. CDR1 and CDR2 (germline): SQVTM, ANQGSEA. CDR3 bases: TGCAGCGTTGGTCAGCCCCTTAACTATGGCTACACCTTC. It is translated as CSVGQPLNYGYTF.